This T cell receptor (beta chain) was found in a study of patients and donors after allogeneic stem cell transplantation. The germline CDR1 and CDR2 sequences are MGHRA and YSYEKL. This CDR3 region has 18 residues. V was pared by 4 bases and J by 2 bases, with 8 bases of the junction left unmatched. Using its own MiXCR run on the RT-PCR reads, TCRdb lists one record per CDR3 protein. This sample has 20,000 or so distinct CDR3 sequences, with about 5% found just once. This clonotype was counted many times. The TCR comes from a human donor who was either an allogeneic HSCT recipient or a stem cell or donor lymphocyte infusion donor (not recorded which). It is not recorded whose cells these are; they may come from a transplant donor. Sequences were obtained from blood, either unsorted or a sorted T cell fraction (not recorded which). The chain has TRBV4-1 and TRBJ2-3, with 14 bases that match TRBD2. CDR3 nucleotide sequence: TGCGCCAGCAGCCTCCTCGGACTAGCGGGGGGTGTCACAGATACGCAGTATTTT. Translating it yields CASSLLGLAGGVTDTQYF.